This is a list of T cell receptor beta chains from one sample in a study of T cells in tuberculosis. Produced via immunoSEQ multiplex PCR; TCRdb's table is partial and in-frame only. The repertoire consists of nearly 35,000 clones, with about 89% occurring once and the leading ten covering about 2%. Sequences were obtained from PBMCs. The receptors were sampled from a donor aged 10 to 29 with latent tuberculosis or without tuberculosis infection. The CDR3 runs from the conserved cysteine through the conserved F or W. D genes are given only for firm matches. For some rows the clone size is stated as once, few or many, or as a class when expanded; others skip it.

V gene: TRBV7-9; D gene: TRBD1; J gene: TRBJ1-1; clone size: once; CDR3 protein: CASSPTGTENTEAFF; CDR3 DNA: TGTGCCAGCAGCCCAACCGGGACAGAGAACACTGAAGCTTTCTTT
V gene: TRBV7-2; D gene: TRBD1; J gene: TRBJ1-3; clone size: .; CDR3 protein: CASSLLGQAAGNTIYF; CDR3 DNA: TGTGCCAGCAGCTTACTCGGACAGGCTGCGGGAAACACCATATATTTT
V gene: TRBV4-3; D gene: .; J gene: TRBJ1-2; clone size: .; CDR3 protein: CASSQGSANYGYTF; CDR3 DNA: TGCGCCAGCAGCCAAGGCAGTGCTAACTATGGCTACACCTTC
V gene: TRBV19; D gene: .; J gene: TRBJ1-5; clone size: .; CDR3 protein: CASSSGGRPNQPQHF; CDR3 DNA: TGTGCCAGTAGTTCCGGCGGGAGACCTAATCAGCCCCAGCATTTT
V gene: TRBV29-1; D gene: .; J gene: TRBJ2-1; clone size: .; CDR3 protein: CSANPSAEQFF; CDR3 DNA: TGCAGCGCGAACCCTTCCGCGGAGCAGTTCTTC
V gene: TRBV13; D gene: TRBD1; J gene: TRBJ2-1; clone size: .; CDR3 protein: CASSFRPGQVINEQFF; CDR3 DNA: TGTGCCAGCAGCTTCCGTCCGGGACAGGTCATCAATGAGCAGTTCTTC
V gene: TRBV9; D gene: .; J gene: TRBJ1-2; clone size: .; CDR3 protein: CASSVAGAANYGYTF; CDR3 DNA: TGTGCCAGCAGCGTAGCTGGGGCGGCAAACTATGGCTACACCTTC
V gene: TRBV11-2; D gene: TRBD2; J gene: TRBJ2-7; clone size: .; CDR3 protein: CASSGPGLAGKSYEQYF; CDR3 DNA: TGTGCCAGCAGTGGACCGGGACTAGCGGGAAAATCCTACGAGCAGTACTTC
V gene: TRBV5-4; D gene: TRBD1; J gene: TRBJ2-2; clone size: .; CDR3 protein: CASSPGQGARELFF; CDR3 DNA: TGTGCCAGCAGCCCTGGACAGGGGGCGAGGGAGCTGTTTTTT
V gene: TRBV11-3; D gene: TRBD1; J gene: TRBJ2-1; clone size: .; CDR3 protein: CASSSGQGVHNEQFF; CDR3 DNA: TGTGCCAGCAGCTCGGGACAGGGGGTGCACAATGAGCAGTTCTTC
V gene: TRBV9; D gene: .; J gene: TRBJ2-7; clone size: .; CDR3 protein: CASSVETGEPYEQYF; CDR3 DNA: TGTGCCAGCAGCGTAGAGACAGGCGAACCCTACGAGCAGTACTTC
V gene: TRBV25-1; D gene: .; J gene: TRBJ2-3; clone size: .; CDR3 protein: CASSDLDTQYF; CDR3 DNA: TGTGCCAGCAGTGACCTAGATACGCAGTATTTT
V gene: TRBV28; D gene: .; J gene: TRBJ2-1; clone size: .; CDR3 protein: CASSPNNPSGGHRGEQFF; CDR3 DNA: TGTGCCAGCAGCCCGAACAACCCAAGCGGGGGCCACAGGGGTGAGCAGTTCTTC
V gene: TRBV9; D gene: .; J gene: TRBJ2-1; clone size: .; CDR3 protein: CASSESGRRDNEQFF; CDR3 DNA: TGTGCCAGCAGCGAATCGGGGAGGAGGGACAATGAGCAGTTCTTC
V gene: TRBV5-8; D gene: .; J gene: TRBJ2-7; clone size: once; CDR3 protein: CASSNSGSWEQYF; CDR3 DNA: TGTGCCAGCAGCAACAGCGGTTCTTGGGAGCAGTACTTC
V gene: TRBV4-3; D gene: TRBD1; J gene: TRBJ1-2; clone size: .; CDR3 protein: CASSPWNDRDSFYGYTF; CDR3 DNA: TGCGCCAGCAGCCCGTGGAACGACCGGGACAGCTTCTATGGCTACACCTTC
V gene: TRBV2; D gene: .; J gene: TRBJ1-1; clone size: .; CDR3 protein: CASSLGRGAEAFF; CDR3 DNA: TGTGCCAGCAGTCTAGGGAGGGGCGCTGAAGCTTTCTTT
V gene: TRBV11-3; D gene: .; J gene: TRBJ2-6; clone size: .; CDR3 protein: CASSLGDSPGANVLTF; CDR3 DNA: TGTGCCAGCAGCTTAGGCGACTCCCCTGGGGCCAACGTCCTGACTTTC
V gene: TRBV7-3; D gene: .; J gene: TRBJ2-3; clone size: .; CDR3 protein: CASSLWLASTDTQYF; CDR3 DNA: TGTGCCAGCAGCTTATGGCTAGCCTCCACAGATACGCAGTATTTT
V gene: TRBV4-1; D gene: TRBD1; J gene: TRBJ1-4; clone size: .; CDR3 protein: CASSQGDRSREKLFF; CDR3 DNA: TGCGCCAGCAGCCAAGGGGACAGGAGTCGAGAAAAACTGTTTTTT
V gene: TRBV29-1; D gene: TRBD1; J gene: TRBJ1-1; clone size: .; CDR3 protein: CSVGRGQTEAFF; CDR3 DNA: TGCAGCGTTGGGAGGGGGCAAACTGAAGCTTTCTTT
V gene: TRBV27; D gene: .; J gene: TRBJ2-3; clone size: .; CDR3 protein: CASSFLGGSTDTQYF; CDR3 DNA: TGTGCCAGCAGTTTTCTAGGGGGAAGCACAGATACGCAGTATTTT
V gene: TRBV7-2; D gene: TRBD2; J gene: TRBJ2-5; clone size: .; CDR3 protein: CASSEAGDLETQYF; CDR3 DNA: TGTGCCAGCAGCGAAGCGGGAGATCTTGAGACCCAGTACTTC
V gene: TRBV19; D gene: .; J gene: TRBJ2-7; clone size: .; CDR3 protein: CASSNPGSYEQYF; CDR3 DNA: TGTGCCAGTAGTAATCCGGGTAGCTACGAGCAGTACTTC
V gene: TRBV28; D gene: .; J gene: TRBJ2-7; clone size: .; CDR3 protein: CASSLEGLRYEQYF; CDR3 DNA: TGTGCCAGCAGTTTGGAGGGATTACGCTACGAGCAGTACTTC
V gene: TRBV18; D gene: .; J gene: TRBJ2-7; clone size: .; CDR3 protein: CASSPQHKVLRTAYEQYF; CDR3 DNA: TGTGCCAGCTCACCACAACATAAAGTTTTACGGACAGCCTACGAGCAGTACTTC
V gene: TRBV5-6; D gene: .; J gene: TRBJ1-3; clone size: .; CDR3 protein: CASSLDGGLSGNTIYF; CDR3 DNA: TGTGCCAGCAGCTTGGATGGGGGACTCTCTGGAAACACCATATATTTT
V gene: TRBV5-1; D gene: TRBD2; J gene: TRBJ2-5; clone size: few; CDR3 protein: CASSPELAGGPQYF; CDR3 DNA: TGCGCCAGCAGCCCAGAGCTAGCGGGGGGGCCCCAGTACTTC
V gene: TRBV9; D gene: TRBD2; J gene: TRBJ2-1; clone size: .; CDR3 protein: CASSGGLAGASYNEQFF; CDR3 DNA: TGTGCCAGCAGCGGGGGACTAGCGGGAGCCTCCTACAATGAGCAGTTCTTC
V gene: TRBV2; D gene: .; J gene: TRBJ2-5; clone size: .; CDR3 protein: CASPNRDTRLSQETQYF; CDR3 DNA: TGTGCCAGCCCAAACCGGGACACCCGGTTGTCCCAAGAGACCCAGTACTTC
V gene: TRBV5-1; D gene: TRBD1; J gene: TRBJ2-7; clone size: .; CDR3 protein: CASRPDRGELLPSF; CDR3 DNA: TGCGCCAGCAGACCGGACAGGGGGGAATTACTCCCTTCCTTC
V gene: TRBV27; D gene: .; J gene: TRBJ2-7; clone size: .; CDR3 protein: CASSSTDRYEQYF; CDR3 DNA: TGTGCCAGCAGTTCTACGGACAGATACGAGCAGTACTTC
V gene: TRBV4-3; D gene: .; J gene: TRBJ1-3; clone size: .; CDR3 protein: CASSQVAGPGNTIYF; CDR3 DNA: TGCGCCAGCAGCCAAGTTGCAGGGCCGGGAAACACCATATATTTT
V gene: TRBV5-6; D gene: .; J gene: TRBJ2-5; clone size: .; CDR3 protein: CASSLRETQYF; CDR3 DNA: TGTGCCAGCAGCTTGCGAGAGACCCAGTACTTC
V gene: TRBV4-1; D gene: .; J gene: TRBJ1-4; clone size: once; CDR3 protein: CASRGDNEKLFF; CDR3 DNA: TGCGCTAGCCGGGGGGATAATGAAAAACTGTTTTTT
V gene: TRBV19; D gene: .; J gene: TRBJ2-1; clone size: .; CDR3 protein: CASSMWGGIYNEQFF; CDR3 DNA: TGTGCCAGTAGTATGTGGGGAGGTATATACAATGAGCAGTTCTTC
V gene: TRBV9; D gene: .; J gene: TRBJ2-7; clone size: .; CDR3 protein: CASSVAVTGSYEQYF; CDR3 DNA: TGTGCCAGCAGCGTAGCGGTCACAGGTTCCTACGAGCAGTACTTC
V gene: TRBV9; D gene: TRBD2; J gene: TRBJ2-3; clone size: .; CDR3 protein: CASSESGTTTDTQYF; CDR3 DNA: TGTGCCAGCAGCGAGAGCGGGACCACCACAGATACGCAGTATTTT
V gene: TRBV5-6; D gene: .; J gene: TRBJ1-5; clone size: .; CDR3 protein: CASSLGFEGGQPQHF; CDR3 DNA: TGTGCCAGCAGCTTGGGTTTCGAAGGAGGTCAGCCCCAGCATTTT
V gene: TRBV28; D gene: .; J gene: TRBJ2-6; clone size: .; CDR3 protein: CASSPHSGSGANVLTF; CDR3 DNA: TGTGCCAGCAGTCCTCACTCAGGGTCTGGGGCCAACGTCCTGACTTTC
V gene: TRBV14; D gene: .; J gene: TRBJ2-4; clone size: .; CDR3 protein: CASSHTFGNGLTIQYF; CDR3 DNA: TGTGCCAGCAGCCATACCTTCGGGAACGGGTTAACCATTCAGTACTTC
V gene: TRBV10-1; D gene: .; J gene: TRBJ2-2; clone size: .; CDR3 protein: CASRDSYTGELFF; CDR3 DNA: TGCGCCAGCAGAGACAGTTACACCGGGGAGCTGTTTTTT
V gene: TRBV11-2; D gene: .; J gene: TRBJ1-1; clone size: .; CDR3 protein: CASSLVVPNTEAFF; CDR3 DNA: TGTGCCAGCAGCTTAGTAGTACCTAACACTGAAGCTTTCTTT
V gene: TRBV10-3; D gene: .; J gene: TRBJ2-4; clone size: .; CDR3 protein: CAISPQAGYGKNIQYF; CDR3 DNA: TGTGCCATCAGCCCACAAGCAGGGTACGGCAAAAACATTCAGTACTTC
V gene: TRBV7-6; D gene: TRBD2; J gene: TRBJ2-1; clone size: .; CDR3 protein: CASSLAVGLAGANEQFF; CDR3 DNA: TGTGCCAGCAGCTTAGCGGTGGGACTAGCGGGAGCAAATGAGCAGTTCTTC
V gene: TRBV15; D gene: TRBD1; J gene: TRBJ2-1; clone size: .; CDR3 protein: CATSNTGGSKFF; CDR3 DNA: TGTGCCACCAGCAATACAGGGGGGAGTAAGTTCTTC
V gene: TRBV19; D gene: TRBD1; J gene: TRBJ2-4; clone size: .; CDR3 protein: CASTPTGSKNIQYF; CDR3 DNA: TGTGCCAGCACCCCGACAGGGTCCAAAAACATTCAGTACTTC
V gene: TRBV4-3; D gene: TRBD1; J gene: TRBJ1-2; clone size: few; CDR3 protein: CASSQEERDSLYGYTF; CDR3 DNA: TGCGCCAGCAGCCAAGAAGAGAGGGACAGCCTCTATGGCTACACCTTC
V gene: TRBV7-9; D gene: .; J gene: TRBJ1-2; clone size: .; CDR3 protein: CASSLGRINYGYTF; CDR3 DNA: TGTGCCAGCAGCTTAGGCAGGATTAACTATGGCTACACCTTC
V gene: TRBV30; D gene: .; J gene: TRBJ1-4; clone size: .; CDR3 protein: CAWLLNEKLFF; CDR3 DNA: TGTGCCTGGCTACTTAATGAAAAACTGTTTTTT
V gene: TRBV4-1; D gene: .; J gene: TRBJ1-5; clone size: .; CDR3 protein: CASSQGQGAQPQHF; CDR3 DNA: TGCGCCAGCAGCCAGGGGCAAGGAGCCCAGCCCCAGCATTTT
V gene: TRBV28; D gene: TRBD1; J gene: TRBJ2-7; clone size: .; CDR3 protein: CASSPPGQDSYEQYF; CDR3 DNA: TGTGCCAGCAGTCCGCCTGGACAGGATTCCTACGAGCAGTACTTC
V gene: TRBV6-4; D gene: TRBD1; J gene: TRBJ1-5; clone size: .; CDR3 protein: CASPGGTAPGCLVNQPQHF; CDR3 DNA: TGTGCCAGCCCTGGGGGGACAGCGCCCGGGTGTTTGGTCAATCAGCCCCAGCATTTT
V gene: TRBV18; D gene: TRBD2; J gene: TRBJ2-5; clone size: once; CDR3 protein: CASSPSGQETQYF; CDR3 DNA: TGTGCCAGCTCACCTAGCGGGCAAGAGACCCAGTACTTC